This T cell receptor beta chain stems from a study of blood T cell repertoires in COVID-19. For the study at large: Sources were T cells, B-cell-depleted T cells, or PBMCs; the material itself was cDNA or gDNA.

V shed 2 bases and J shed 8 bases, with 7 bases lying between them. The CDR3 is made up of 13 amino acids. This clone was seen only a few times. Source study methods: Estimates of nucleated cell counts were drawn from the amplification of reference gene primers. Only in-frame clones appear in the TCRdb table, and some are missing; sequencing was by immunoSEQ multiplex PCR. V and J calls plus clone size are reproduced from that table; the DNA served to infer D and trimming. The sample lists 250,000 or so clones; 87% were seen once. This sequence was found in a man between 18 and 35 years old with active or convalescent COVID-19. The genes are TRBV12-3 or TRBV12-4 and TRBJ1-6; D ambiguous. Sequences were obtained from peripheral blood. The CDR3: CASSLLRDSPLHF. For the CDR3, the DNA is TGTGCCAGCAGTTTACTGAGGGATTCACCCCTCCACTTT.